A single TCR beta chain is shown here with its context. No antigen is known for it. This record comes from a study of cytomegalovirus exposure and HLA in healthy donors. Notes on the study in general: Versus the approximately 700-donor mean, an Asian-associated ancestry cluster reportedly showed fewer N-insertions in a later analysis. Earlier analysis looked at TCR beta V segments, and most were productive about 90% or about 30% of the time. In a later analysis, at a false discovery rate of 0.05, roughly 17,000 TCR beta sequences were associated with HLA alleles.

The PCR ran on 60 Vbeta and 13 Jbeta primers. Profiled with immunoSEQ multiplex PCR; TCRdb holds only in-frame clones, not every one. The repertoire holds some 150,000 clones, with roughly 79% as singletons. Sequencing input: PBMCs. The clonotype originates from a woman aged 25 to 39 in good health and CMV-seronegative.

The CDR3 reads CASSEALAGGSYEQYF. CDR3 DNA sequence: TGTGCCAGCAGTGAAGCCCTAGCGGGGGGATCCTACGAGCAGTACTTC. The chain links TRBV6-1 to TRBJ2-7; 11 bases match TRBD2. The CDR3 is made up of 16 amino acids. CDR1 and CDR2 from the germline V gene are MNHNS and SASEGT. V shed 0 bases, J shed 1 base, and the junction held 2 bases outside the gene matches.